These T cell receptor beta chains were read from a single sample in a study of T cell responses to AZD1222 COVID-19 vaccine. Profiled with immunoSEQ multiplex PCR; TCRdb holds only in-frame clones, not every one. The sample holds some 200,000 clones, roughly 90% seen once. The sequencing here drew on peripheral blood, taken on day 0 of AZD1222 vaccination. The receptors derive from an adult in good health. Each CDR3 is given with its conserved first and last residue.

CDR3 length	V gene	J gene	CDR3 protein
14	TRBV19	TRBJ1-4	CASTPGQGREKLFF
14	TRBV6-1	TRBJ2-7	CASSETGRIYEQYF
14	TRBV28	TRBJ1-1	CASSLVQGNTEAFF
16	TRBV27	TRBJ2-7	CASSPQRPGGGYEQYF
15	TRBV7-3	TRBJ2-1	CASSLLASGRNEQFF
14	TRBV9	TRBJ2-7	CASSGAEGGHEQYF
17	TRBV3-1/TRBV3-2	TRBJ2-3	CASSPITPGLTTDTQYF
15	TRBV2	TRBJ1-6	CASRDFGTGVSPLHF
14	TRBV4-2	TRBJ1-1	CASSQETVDTEAFF
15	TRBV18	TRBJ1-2	CASSPTQGRTYGYTF
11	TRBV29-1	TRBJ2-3	CSARPTDTQYF
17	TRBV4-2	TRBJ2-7	CASSQIQGGRGGYEQYF
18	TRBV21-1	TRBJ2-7	CASSLRGSSSGRANEQYF
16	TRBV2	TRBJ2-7	CASSELTGLRPYEQYF
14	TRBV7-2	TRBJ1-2	CASSLDTVSYGYTF
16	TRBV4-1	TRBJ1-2	CASSQEINSPLYGYTF
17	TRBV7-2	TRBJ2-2	CASSRSSGGADTGELFF
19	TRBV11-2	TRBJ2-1	CASSSFLGSSGRSYNEQFF
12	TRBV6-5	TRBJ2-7	CAVMGGTYEQYF
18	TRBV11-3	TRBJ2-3	CASSLGLFGRPTPDTQYF
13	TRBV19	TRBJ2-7	CASSVTRSYEQYF
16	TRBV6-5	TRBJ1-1	CASSYPREGPNTEAFF
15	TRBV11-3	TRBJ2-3	CASSGGQSRTDTQYF